The 27 T cell receptor beta chains given below trace back to one sample, sequenced in a study of T cell repertoires in cytomegalovirus infection. These receptors lack a known antigen. In TCRdb, the reads were re-called with MiXCR into one record per CDR3 protein. Of around 710,000 distinct CDR3 sequences listed, under 35% are singletons. This sample comprised cultured CD8+ T cells from PBMCs, obtained from culture after CMV antigen stimulation. The receptor set was obtained from a human donor in good health (CMV status not recorded). Some clones in this sample may be carry-over from other donors' samples.

This clonotype was seen a few times. The chain is built from TRBV10-3 and TRBJ1-2; D gene ambiguous. This CDR3 region has 11 residues. Germline V lookup: CDR1 ENHRY, CDR2 SYGVKD. V was shortened by 6 bases and J by 8 bases, with 10 bases between the two germline ends. CDR3 sequence (DNA): TGTGCCATCAGGTTGAGGGAGGGCTACACCTTC. Encoded protein: CAIRLREGYTF.

This clonotype was recorded a few times. The chain is built from TRBV20-1 and TRBJ2-1, with D possibly matching TRBD2 (5 bases). The germline V gene has CDR1 DFQATT and CDR2 SNEGSKA (reference sequence). V was trimmed by 6 bases and J by 6 bases, leaving 18 bases between them. This CDR3 is 14 amino acids long. The CDR3 DNA sequence: TGCAGTGCCCACTCCTGGCGGGCGCCCAATGAGCAGTTCTTC. It translates to CSAHSWRAPNEQFF.

This clonotype has only a few counts. The V and J genes are TRBV7-9 and TRBJ1-3; 7 positions match TRBD1. Germline CDR1 is SEHNR and CDR2 is FQNEAQ (reference sequence). The CDR3 length is 17 residues. The V gene end was trimmed by 5 bases and the J gene end by 0 bases; junction bases not matched to a gene: 10. The DNA for the CDR3 is TGTGCCAGCAGCCCTCGGACAGGTTTTAGCTCTGGAAACACCATATATTTT. Encoded protein: CASSPRTGFSSGNTIYF.

The J gene is TRBJ2-3, the V gene TRBV20-1; D call uncertain. The CDR3 is 12 residues long. Trimming took 4 bases from V and 2 from J, leaving 7 bases between them. Germline CDR1 DFQATT, CDR2 SNEGSKA (reference sequence). The CDR3 DNA reads TGCAGTGCTACAGCCTACACAGATACGCAGTATTTT. Its translation is CSATAYTDTQYF.

The chain carries TRBV27 and TRBJ1-4; maybe TRBD1 (6 bases). The CDR3 runs to 14 residues. The V gene's germline CDR1 is MNHEY and CDR2 SMNVEV (reference sequence). Trimming shortened V by 6 bases and J by 6 bases, and 14 bases separated the two germline ends. The chain's CDR3 is CASRPGAPHEKLFF. CDR3 in DNA: TGTGCCAGCAGGCCGGGGGCTCCCCATGAAAAACTGTTTTTT.

With respect to this clonotype: Since a much larger clone is just one base distant, this may be a read error. The chain uses TRBV7-3 and TRBJ2-1; the match to TRBD2 covers 11 bases. Germline CDR1 reads SGHTA; CDR2 reads FQGTGA. The length of the CDR3 is 16 residues. CDR3 in DNA: TGTGCCGGCAGCCCTATAGCGGGGGGGCTGTACAATGAGCAGTTCTTC. Protein product: CAGSPIAGGLYNEQFF. Using reference TRBV7-3 and TRBJ2-1 for the parts outside the CDR3, the full variable domain is GAGVSQTPSNKVTEKGKYVELRCDPISGHTALYWYRQSLGQGPEFLIYFQGTGAADDSGLPNDRFFAVRPEGSVSTLKIQRTERGDSAVYLCAGSPIAGGLYNEQFFGPGTRLTVL.

This clonotype appeared a few times. The rearrangement uses TRBV27 and TRBJ2-6; 7 bases are shared with TRBD1. V gave up 5 bases and J gave up 0 bases; unmatched junction bases: 10. The CDR3 spans 18 residues. Germline lookup yields CDR1 MNHEY and CDR2 SMNVEV (reference sequence). CDR3 in amino acids: CASSPPDRVFSGANVLTF. As DNA, the CDR3 is TGTGCCAGCAGTCCCCCCGACAGGGTCTTCTCTGGGGCCAACGTCCTGACTTTC.

The table lists this clonotype with many counts. The chain has TRBV7-2 and TRBJ1-1, with D uncertain. CDR3 length equals 15 residues. The germline V and J ends were trimmed by 1 base and 5 bases, with 14 bases remaining between them. CDR1 SGHTA and CDR2 FQGNSA come from the germline V gene. CDR3 protein: CASSLGWGGGTEAFF. Written as DNA, the CDR3 is TGTGCCAGCAGCTTAGGTTGGGGAGGTGGGACTGAAGCTTTCTTT.

The rearrangement uses TRBV7-2 and TRBJ1-5; 10 positions match TRBD1. Germline CDR1 reads SGHTA; CDR2 reads FQGNSA. The CDR3 is 15 amino acids. V lost 3 bases, J lost 7 bases, and 6 bases stayed unmatched. The CDR3 DNA follows: TGTGCCAGCAGCTTCGACAGGGGGCTAGGACAGCCCCAGCATTTT. Translation gives CASSFDRGLGQPQHF.

This clonotype was observed many times. The chain has TRBV7-9 and TRBJ2-1, with D hard to call. This CDR3 has 13 amino acids. Trimming pared 0 bases from V and 9 bases from J, leaving 9 bases between. Germline CDR1 reads SEHNR; CDR2 reads FQNEAQ (reference sequence). The CDR3 nucleotides read TGTGCCAGCAGCTTAGCGCCCCGTGTTGAGCAGTTCTTC. Amino acid sequence: CASSLAPRVEQFF.

The chain uses TRBV7-9 and TRBJ2-2, with 9 bases matching TRBD1. Germline V gives CDR1 SEHNR, CDR2 FQNEAQ (reference sequence). CDR3 length equals 16 residues. V gave up 1 base and J gave up 3 bases; unmatched junction bases: 3. In DNA form, the CDR3 reads TGTGCCAGCAGCTTAGGGGACAGGGTCTACACCGGGGAGCTGTTTTTT. Protein sequence: CASSLGDRVYTGELFF.

On this clonotype: A read error may be the cause here, since a much bigger clone is one base away. The chain carries TRBV25-1 and TRBJ2-1; D is undetermined. CDR1 and CDR2 from the germline V gene are MGHDK and SYGVNS. V was pared by 5 bases and J by 9 bases, with 8 bases between. There are 11 residues in the CDR3. The CDR3 DNA reads as TGTGCCAGCAGTCAAAGGGTTGAGCAGTTCTTC. Protein sequence: CASSQRVEQFF.

The CDR3 is CASSLWDRGQPQHF. The CDR3 nucleotides are TGTGCCAGCAGCTTATGGGACAGGGGGCAGCCCCAGCATTTT. V gene TRBV7-6 combines with J gene TRBJ1-5; the match to TRBD1 covers 11 bases. The junction had 1 base not matched to a gene; V was cut back by 2 bases and J by 7 bases. From germline, CDR1 is SGHVS and CDR2 FNYEAQ. The CDR3 totals 14 residues.

The chain joins TRBV12-3 or TRBV12-4 to TRBJ1-5, with D possibly matching TRBD1 (6 bases). The CDR3 spans 13 residues. V shed 5 bases and J shed 7 bases, with 12 bases lying between them. The CDR3 protein is CASSPGVRQPQHF. CDR3 bases: TGTGCCAGCAGTCCAGGGGTACGACAGCCCCAGCATTTT.

This clonotype was counted between two and nine times. CDR3 in DNA: TGTGCCAGCAGCTTAAATGCTATGGAGACCCAGTACTTC. It yields the protein CASSLNAMETQYF. The gene calls are TRBV11-3 and TRBJ2-5; the D is unclear. With 2 bases removed from V and 5 bases from J, the gap between germline ends came to 9 bases. Looked up from germline, CDR1 is SGHNT and CDR2 is YENEEA. There are 13 residues in the CDR3.

The V call is TRBV6-5, the J call TRBJ2-1; D gene ambiguous. In germline, CDR1 is MNHEY, CDR2 SVGAGI. Deletions cut 2 bases from V and 0 bases from J, with 5 bases between. This CDR3 has 14 amino acids. CDR3 bases: TGTGCCAGCAGTTACAGCTACTCCTACAATGAGCAGTTCTTC. Its protein product is CASSYSYSYNEQFF.

The rearrangement uses TRBV10-3 and TRBJ1-1, with TRBD1 matching over 7 bases. Trimming took 6 bases from V and 1 from J; bases not matched to a gene: 14. The CDR3 contains 17 residues. Germline CDR1 reads ENHRY; CDR2 reads SYGVKD. CDR3 sequence reads: CAISSEGQRGGNTEAFF. CDR3 sequence (DNA): TGTGCCATCAGCAGTGAGGGACAGAGGGGGGGGAACACTGAAGCTTTCTTT.

This clonotype occurred a few times. J is TRBJ2-7 and V is TRBV27; D possibly matches TRBD1 or TRBD2 (6 bases each). Germline V gene data show CDR1 as MNHEY and CDR2 as SMNVEV (reference sequence). The CDR3 has 14 residues. V was clipped by 4 bases and J by 4 bases, with 14 bases between them. CDR3 DNA: TGTGCCAGCAGTTCGGGGGCACAACCTTACGAGCAGTACGTC. Translating gives CASSSGAQPYEQYV.

The table lists this clonotype with a few counts. The chain is built from TRBV9 and TRBJ1-5; TRBD1 is a possible D gene (6 bases). Germline CDR1 is SGDLS and CDR2 is YYNGEE. This CDR3 is built from 14 residues. V was cut by 0 bases and J by 6 bases, with 10 bases left in between. DNA of the CDR3: TGTGCCAGCAGCGTAGGGGGGGGCGTTCAGCCCCAGCATTTT. Amino acids: CASSVGGGVQPQHF. Based on the CDR3 plus reference TRBV9 and TRBJ1-5, the full variable domain is DSGVTQTPKHLITATGQRVTLRCSPRSGDLSVYWYQQSLDQGLQFLIQYYNGEERAKGNILERFSAQQFPDLHSELNLSSLELGDSALYFCASSVGGGVQPQHFGDGTRLSIL.

The rearrangement links TRBV9 to TRBJ1-2; unclear D gene. CDR3 length: 11 residues. Between the trimmed V and J ends, which lost 2 bases and 7 bases, there was a span of 6 bases. In germline, CDR1 is SGDLS, CDR2 YYNGEE. The CDR3 protein is CASSVVSGYTF. CDR3 DNA: TGTGCCAGCAGCGTCGTTAGTGGCTACACCTTC. The whole variable domain, filled in from reference TRBV9 and TRBJ1-2, reads DSGVTQTPKHLITATGQRVTLRCSPRSGDLSVYWYQQSLDQGLQFLIQYYNGEERAKGNILERFSAQQFPDLHSELNLSSLELGDSALYFCASSVVSGYTFGSGTRLTVV.

The chain couples TRBV6-5 to TRBJ1-1; D remains unclear. Trimming took 0 bases from V and 1 from J, leaving 9 bases between them. The CDR3 has 15 residues. CDR1 is MNHEY, CDR2 SVGAGI, per germline. CDR3 amino acids: CASSYSSAGNTEAFF. CDR3 sequence (DNA): TGTGCCAGCAGTTACTCCTCGGCAGGGAACACTGAAGCTTTCTTT.

This clonotype has a handful of counts. The V gene is TRBV27, the J gene TRBJ2-5, with D perhaps given as TRBD1 or TRBD2 (6 bases each). Deletions cut 5 bases from V and 4 bases from J, with 14 bases between. Germline assignment: CDR1 MNHEY and CDR2 SMNVEV (reference sequence). This CDR3 has 14 residues. CDR3 bases: TGTGCCAGCAGTCCCCGGGGGCGCCCAGAGACCCAGTACTTC. Its protein is CASSPRGRPETQYF.

On this clonotype: This sequence may be a read error, since a much larger clone differs from it by one base. The chain has TRBV7-9 and TRBJ2-3, with D perhaps TRBD2 (6 bases). The CDR3 loop spans 13 amino acids. Germline CDR1 reads SEHNR; CDR2 reads FQNEAQ (reference sequence). CDR3 nucleotides: TGTGTCAGCTGGCGGGGAGGCACAGATACGCAGTATTTT. As protein: CVSWRGGTDTQYF.

V usage is TRBV12-3 or TRBV12-4 and J usage is TRBJ2-7; D may be TRBD1 (6 bases). The CDR3 is made up of 18 amino acids. V shed 4 bases and J shed 3 bases, with 25 bases lying between them. CDR3 nucleotide sequence: TGTGCCAGCAGTTCCCGCCGTCGCCGGGACAAAGCGTACTACGAGCAGTACTTC. Protein: CASSSRRRRDKAYYEQYF.

The chain carries TRBV20-1 and TRBJ1-3; maybe TRBD1 (5 bases). CDR1 is DFQATT, CDR2 SNEGSKA, per germline (reference sequence). Deletions cut 6 bases from V and 0 bases from J, with 12 bases between. The CDR3 consists of 14 residues. CDR3 loop: CSAPDTNSGNTIYF. The CDR3 nucleotides are TGCAGTGCCCCGGACACCAACTCTGGAAACACCATATATTTT.

The CDR3 nucleotides are TGTGCCAGCGGGAATACAGGGGGGACCGGGGAGCTGTTTTTT. Its translation is CASGNTGGTGELFF. V and J are TRBV12-3 or TRBV12-4 and TRBJ2-2; 8 positions match TRBD1. J gave up 5 bases and V 8 bases, and 7 bases lay outside the gene matches. This CDR3 has 14 residues.

This clonotype was seen a few times. This rearrangement joins TRBV10-3 to TRBJ1-1, with 9 bases lining up with TRBD1. The CDR3 runs to 14 residues. Unmatched junction bases numbered 3, after V lost 7 bases and J lost 0 bases. Looked up from germline, CDR1 is ENHRY and CDR2 is SYGVKD. The CDR3 reads CAITRTGVNTEAFF. In nucleotides, the CDR3 is TGTGCCATCACACGGACAGGGGTGAACACTGAAGCTTTCTTT.